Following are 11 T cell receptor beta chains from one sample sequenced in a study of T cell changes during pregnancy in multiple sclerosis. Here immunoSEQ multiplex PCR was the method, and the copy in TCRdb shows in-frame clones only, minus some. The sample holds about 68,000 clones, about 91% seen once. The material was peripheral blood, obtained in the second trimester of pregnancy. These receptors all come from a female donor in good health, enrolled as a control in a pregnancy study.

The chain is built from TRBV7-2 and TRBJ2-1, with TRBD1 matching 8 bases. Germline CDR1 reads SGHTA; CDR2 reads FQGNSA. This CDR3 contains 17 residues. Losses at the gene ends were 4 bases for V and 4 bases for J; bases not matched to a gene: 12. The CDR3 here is CASSSPPGTGVYNEQFF. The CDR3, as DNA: TGTGCCAGCAGCTCACCTCCCGGGACAGGCGTATACAATGAGCAGTTCTTC.

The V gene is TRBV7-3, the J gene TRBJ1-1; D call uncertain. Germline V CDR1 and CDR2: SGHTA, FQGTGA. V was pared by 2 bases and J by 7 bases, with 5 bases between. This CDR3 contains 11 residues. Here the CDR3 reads CASSLPHEAFF. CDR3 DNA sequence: TGTGCCAGCAGCTTACCCCATGAAGCTTTCTTT.

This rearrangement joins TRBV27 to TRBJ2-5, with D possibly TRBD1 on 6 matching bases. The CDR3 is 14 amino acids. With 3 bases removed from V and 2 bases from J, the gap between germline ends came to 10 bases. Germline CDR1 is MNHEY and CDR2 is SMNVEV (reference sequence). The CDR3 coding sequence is TGTGCCAGCAGTTTTGGACAGAGACAAGAGACCCAGTACTTC. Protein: CASSFGQRQETQYF.

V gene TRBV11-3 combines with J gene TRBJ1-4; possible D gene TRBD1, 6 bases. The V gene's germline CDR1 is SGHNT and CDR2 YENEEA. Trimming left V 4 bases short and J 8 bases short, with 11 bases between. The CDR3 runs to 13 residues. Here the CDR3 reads CASSSRTEEKLFF. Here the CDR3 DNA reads TGTGCCAGCAGCTCCAGGACAGAAGAAAAACTGTTTTTT.

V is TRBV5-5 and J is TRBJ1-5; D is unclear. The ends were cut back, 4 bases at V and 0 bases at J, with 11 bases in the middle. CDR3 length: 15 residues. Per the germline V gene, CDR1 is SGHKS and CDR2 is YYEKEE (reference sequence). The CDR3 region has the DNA TGTGCCAGCAGCACTGCGGGTAGTAGCAATCAGCCCCAGCATTTT. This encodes CASSTAGSSNQPQHF.

This CDR3 is CASSESGQGETQYF. In DNA, the CDR3 is TGTGCCAGCAGTGAATCGGGACAGGGAGAGACCCAGTACTTC. The gene calls are TRBV6-1 and TRBJ2-5; TRBD1 agrees at 9 bases. Losses at the gene ends were 2 bases for V and 4 bases for J; bases not matched to a gene: 2. This CDR3 comprises 14 residues. CDR1 and CDR2 from the germline V gene are MNHNS and SASEGT.

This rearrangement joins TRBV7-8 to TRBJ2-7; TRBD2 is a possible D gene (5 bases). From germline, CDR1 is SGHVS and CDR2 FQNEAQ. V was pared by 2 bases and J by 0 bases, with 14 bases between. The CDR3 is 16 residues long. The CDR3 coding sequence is TGTGCCAGCAGCTTAAGCAGAGGGCTCAGCTCCTACGAGCAGTACTTC. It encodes CASSLSRGLSSYEQYF.

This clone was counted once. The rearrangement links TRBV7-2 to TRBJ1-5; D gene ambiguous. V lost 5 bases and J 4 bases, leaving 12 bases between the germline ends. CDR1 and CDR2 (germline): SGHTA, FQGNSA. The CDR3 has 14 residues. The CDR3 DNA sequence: TGTGCCAGCAGCGTATCCGCTCTAAATCAGCCCCAGCATTTT. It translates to CASSVSALNQPQHF.

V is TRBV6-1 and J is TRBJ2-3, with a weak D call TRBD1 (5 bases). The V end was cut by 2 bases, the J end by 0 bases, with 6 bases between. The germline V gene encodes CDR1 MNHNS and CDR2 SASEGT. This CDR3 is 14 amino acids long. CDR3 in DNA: TGTGCCAGCAGTGAACAGGGAAGCACAGATACGCAGTATTTT. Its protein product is CASSEQGSTDTQYF.

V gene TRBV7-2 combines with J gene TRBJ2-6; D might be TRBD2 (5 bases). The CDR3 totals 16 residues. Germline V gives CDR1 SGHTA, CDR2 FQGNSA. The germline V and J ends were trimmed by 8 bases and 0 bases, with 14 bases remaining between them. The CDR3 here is CASGAGRYSGANVLTF. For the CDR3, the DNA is TGTGCCAGCGGCGCGGGCAGATACTCTGGGGCCAACGTCCTGACTTTC.

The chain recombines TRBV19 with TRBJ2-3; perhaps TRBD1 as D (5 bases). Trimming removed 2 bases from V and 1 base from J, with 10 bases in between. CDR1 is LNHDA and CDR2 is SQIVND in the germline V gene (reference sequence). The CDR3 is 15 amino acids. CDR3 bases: TGTGCCAGTAGTATAAGGGGCTGGGGCACAGATACGCAGTATTTT. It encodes CASSIRGWGTDTQYF.